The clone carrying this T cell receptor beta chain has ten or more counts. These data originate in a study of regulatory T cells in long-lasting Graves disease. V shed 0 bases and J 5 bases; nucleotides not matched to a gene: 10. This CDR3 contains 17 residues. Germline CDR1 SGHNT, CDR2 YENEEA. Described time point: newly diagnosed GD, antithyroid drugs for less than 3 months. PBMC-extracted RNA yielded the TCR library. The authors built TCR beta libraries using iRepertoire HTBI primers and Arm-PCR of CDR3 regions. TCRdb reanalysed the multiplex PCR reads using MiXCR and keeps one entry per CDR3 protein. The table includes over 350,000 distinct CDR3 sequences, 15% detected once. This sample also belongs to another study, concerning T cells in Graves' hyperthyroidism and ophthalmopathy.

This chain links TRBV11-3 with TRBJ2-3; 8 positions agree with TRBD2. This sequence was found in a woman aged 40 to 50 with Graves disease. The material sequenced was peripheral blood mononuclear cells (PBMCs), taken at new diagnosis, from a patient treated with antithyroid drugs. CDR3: CASSLDLSGSLGDTQYF. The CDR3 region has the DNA TGTGCCAGCAGCTTAGATCTAAGCGGGAGTTTGGGAGATACGCAGTATTTT.